This T cell receptor beta chain originates from a study of low-dose radiotherapy and immunotherapy resistance in tumors. Study-level background: The regimen for patients comprised intravenous nivolumab 240 mg every two weeks plus intravenous ipilimumab 1 mg/kg every six weeks. Administration of intravenous cyclophosphamide at 200 mg/m2 took place every two weeks, one day before radiation and immunotherapy.

Primers used for first-strand cDNA, a TRAV- and TRBV-specific set, covered both alpha and beta chains. Amplification, which lasted 20 PCR cycles, used a constant-region primer and V-primer adapter to amplify TCRs. mRNA, after isolation, was amplified by in vitro transcription. TCRdb ran MiXCR on the reads and lists one entry per CDR3 protein. The sample lists approximately 80,000 distinct CDR3 sequences; around 17% were seen once. Sample time point: after trial treatment. The sample's treatment: LDRT plus nivolumab, ipilimumab, low-dose cyclophosphamide and aspirin (RACIN trial). Solid tumors that lacked tumor-infiltrating lymphocytes and were advanced were present in eligible patients. V gave up 3 bases and J gave up 4 bases; unmatched junction bases: 6. The CDR3 sequence is 15 residues long. Germline CDR1 is SNHLY and CDR2 is FYNNEI.

The V call is TRBV2, the J call TRBJ1-2, with 9 bases that match TRBD1. The sequence came from a male donor with prostate cancer. The sequences come from PBMCs, collected after low-dose radiotherapy plus immunotherapy. The CDR3 protein is CASSDRDRDSYGYTF. The CDR3 nucleotides are TGTGCCAGCAGTGATAGGGACAGGGATAGCTATGGCTACACCTTC.